This T cell receptor (beta chain) was obtained from a study of vaccination effects on CD4 cells after COVID-19. Points from the study as a whole: The study enrolled few convalescent patients and sampled no early post-infection timepoints.

Sequencing used immunoSEQ multiplex PCR; TCRdb keeps in-frame clones, though not all of them. The sample lists tens of thousands of clones, around three quarters occurring once. Germline assignment: CDR1 LNHDA and CDR2 SQIVND (reference sequence). V trimming: 8 bases; J trimming: 1 base; junction bases outside the gene matches: 12. The CDR3 contains 16 residues. CD4+ T cells specific for antigen were expanded with viral peptide pools by the ViraFEST assay before sequencing. Following 10 days of culture, CD4+ T cells were isolated. Testing of the vaccine recipients showed negative nucleocapsid antibodies and no prior SARS-CoV-2 infection. Both day 3 and day 7 saw half the medium replaced with IL-2 medium. As regards this clone: Its antigen remains unidentified.

The source is a human donor who received a COVID-19 vaccine. This chain connects TRBV19 to TRBJ1-1; 8 bases line up with TRBD1. The specimen comprised CD4+ T cells from PBMCs cultured with HCoV-OC43 spike peptides, sampled before COVID-19 vaccination. As for subset: HCoV-OC43 spike overlapping peptide pool stimulation. The CDR3 sequence: CASGQGFFVGNTEAFF. The CDR3 DNA reads TGTGCCAGTGGACAGGGCTTTTTCGTGGGGAACACTGAAGCTTTCTTT.